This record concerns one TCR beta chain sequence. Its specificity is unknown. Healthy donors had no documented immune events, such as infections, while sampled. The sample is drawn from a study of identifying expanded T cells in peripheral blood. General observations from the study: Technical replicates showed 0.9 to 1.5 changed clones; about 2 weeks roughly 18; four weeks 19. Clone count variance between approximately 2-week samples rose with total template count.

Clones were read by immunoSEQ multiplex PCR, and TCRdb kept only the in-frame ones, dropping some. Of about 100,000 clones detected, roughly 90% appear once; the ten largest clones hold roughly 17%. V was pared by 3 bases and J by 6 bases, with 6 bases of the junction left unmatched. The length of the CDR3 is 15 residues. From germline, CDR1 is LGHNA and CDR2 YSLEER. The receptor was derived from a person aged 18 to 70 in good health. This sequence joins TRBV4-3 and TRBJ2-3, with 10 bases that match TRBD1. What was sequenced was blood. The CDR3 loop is CASSQGTGVADTQYF. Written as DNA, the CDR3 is TGCGCCAGCAGCCAGGGGACAGGGGTTGCGGATACGCAGTATTTT.